This T cell receptor (beta chain) came from a study of read filtering for tumor transcriptome and immune sequencing. Study as a whole: Per sample, TCR-region reads ranged about 4 to 10.27 million by IR-seq, 85 to 1273 by RNA-seq.

The library was built from about 0.4 ug RNA with molecular barcoded adaptors for alpha/delta and beta/gamma chains. TCRdb passed the reads through MiXCR, listing each CDR3 protein once. The sample contains 130,000 or so distinct CDR3 sequences, around 13% of which appear only once. V trimming: 5 bases; J trimming: 2 bases; junction bases outside the gene matches: 3. CDR3 length equals 13 residues. Germline V gives CDR1 MNHEY, CDR2 SMNVEV (reference sequence). To note about this clonotype: Because it lacks the conserved phenylalanine or tryptophan at the end, this CDR3 is likely a read error.

The clonotype originates from a donor aged 40 or older with multiple myeloma. The chain employs TRBV27 and TRBJ2-7; TRBD2 matches 7 bases. The sample was a population of CD138-negative cells sorted from bone marrow. In nucleotides, the CDR3 is TGTGCCAGCAGTCCTAGCGGAACCTACGAGCAGTACTCC. Its translation is CASSPSGTYEQYS.